This TCR beta chain derives from a study of cytotoxic CD8 clonotypes in ibrutinib-treated CLL. Study context: Across samples, productive templates numbered around 260,000 and productive rearrangements reached about 100,000 on average. Study findings and constraints: The clonality went up when patients responded to ibrutinib and dropped back toward baseline at progression. In comparison with age-matched healthy donors, baseline clonality was higher and tracked circulating CD8+ T-cell counts.

Per germline, CDR1 SEHNR and CDR2 FQNEAQ (reference sequence). J lost 5 bases, V lost 6 bases, and 10 bases had no gene match. This CDR3 is built from 15 residues. Deep sequencing aimed at 1 in 200,000 to 1 in 1 million T cells' resolution. TCRdb keeps only in-frame clones here, not all; method: immunoSEQ multiplex PCR. The data hold 150,000 to 200,000 clones, with nearly 90% observed a single time. Of note for this clone: Its specificity is unknown.

Material: PBMCs, obtained at disease progression, from a patient treated with ibrutinib. This chain joins TRBV7-9 and TRBJ2-5, with 9 bases that match TRBD1. This clonotype was obtained from a human donor with chronic lymphocytic leukemia. In nucleotides, the CDR3 is TGTGCCAGCAGTTCCGGACAGGGGCGTATTGAGACCCAGTACTTC. Translation gives CASSSGQGRIETQYF.